Shown below are 20 T cell receptor beta chains from a single sample sequenced in a study of CD8 T cells in ankylosing spondylitis. TCRdb re-derived calls from the 5' RACE reads in MiXCR, one entry per CDR3 protein. The data contain 240,000 or so distinct CDR3 sequences, about 10% of them singletons. Sequencing used blood, either unsorted or a sorted T cell fraction (not recorded which). The receptors come from a male donor with ankylosing spondylitis or in good health (not recorded which).

The table lists this clonotype with many counts. The chain carries TRBV9 and TRBJ2-2; the match to TRBD2 covers 8 bases. The CDR3 has 18 amino acids. Germline-derived CDR1 and CDR2 are SGDLS and YYNGEE. The J segment lost 2 bases and the V segment lost 1 base, leaving 10 bases of the junction unmatched. CDR3 protein: CASSVTARTSLNTGELFF. CDR3 in DNA: TGTGCCAGCAGCGTAACGGCGCGGACTAGCCTAAACACCGGGGAGCTGTTTTTT. The full variable domain, with the rest looked up from reference TRBV9 and TRBJ2-2, is DSGVTQTPKHLITATGQRVTLRCSPRSGDLSVYWYQQSLDQGLQFLIQYYNGEERAKGNILERFSAQQFPDLHSELNLSSLELGDSALYFCASSVTARTSLNTGELFFGEGSRLTVL.

This clonotype was seen repeatedly, ten times or more. The rearrangement uses TRBV6-5 and TRBJ2-1; D uncertain. V was pared by 3 bases and J by 10 bases, with 19 bases between. Germline V gene lookup returns CDR1 MNHEY and CDR2 SVGAGI. CDR3 size: 15 residues. CDR3: CASSYTSPPAAEQFF. The CDR3, as DNA: TGTGCCAGCAGTTATACCAGCCCCCCGGCCGCCGAGCAGTTCTTC.

The table lists this clonotype with many counts. The chain employs TRBV20-1 and TRBJ2-5; D gene uncertain. Germline V CDR1 and CDR2: DFQATT, SNEGSKA (reference sequence). V lost 0 bases and J lost 4, with 3 bases in between. CDR3 length: 11 amino acids. The CDR3 nucleotides read TGCAGTGCTAGAGACGTAGAGACCCAGTACTTC. It is translated as CSARDVETQYF.

At least ten counts were recorded for this clonotype. V and J are TRBV6-1 and TRBJ2-6, with a possible D match to TRBD2 (5 bases). The germline V gene has CDR1 MNHNS and CDR2 SASEGT. The CDR3 has 16 residues. Between the trimmed V and J ends, which lost 8 bases and 2 bases, there was a span of 16 bases. The CDR3 coding sequence is TGTGCCAGCTCTGGCGAGGGAATAGCTGGGGCCAACGTCCTGACTTTC. It translates to CASSGEGIAGANVLTF.

In its sample, this clonotype was seen many times. The chain combines TRBV24-1 with TRBJ2-7; D gene uncertain. The CDR3 sequence is 13 residues long. Per the germline V gene, CDR1 is KGHDR and CDR2 is SFDVKD. With 3 bases removed from V and 3 bases from J, the gap between germline ends came to 8 bases. This chain's CDR3 is CATSDPFNYEQYF. The CDR3 nucleotides are TGTGCCACCAGTGATCCCTTCAACTACGAGCAGTACTTC.

This clonotype was observed at least ten times. The rearrangement joins TRBV5-1 to TRBJ2-1; 12 positions agree with TRBD2. The CDR3 loop spans 15 amino acids. The germline gives CDR1 SGHRS, CDR2 YFSETQ. The ends lost 4 bases at V and 3 bases at J; junction bases unmatched: 2. The chain's CDR3 is CASSRGLAGYNEQFF. CDR3 nucleotides: TGCGCCAGCAGCCGGGGACTAGCGGGCTACAATGAGCAGTTCTTC.

A few counts support this clonotype. J is TRBJ2-5 and V is TRBV19; TRBD2 matches at 7 bases. The V gene's germline CDR1 is LNHDA and CDR2 SQIVND (reference sequence). The trim removed 7 bases at V and 5 bases at J, leaving 13 bases unmatched. The CDR3 sequence is 15 residues long. CDR3 amino acids: CASTLSGNGGETQYF. The CDR3 DNA reads TGTGCCAGTACTCTCAGCGGGAATGGAGGGGAGACCCAGTACTTC. Filled out from reference TRBV19 and TRBJ2-5, the complete variable domain reads DGGITQSPKYLFRKEGQNVTLSCEQNLNHDAMYWYRQDPGQGLRLIYYSQIVNDFQKGDIAEGYSVSREKKESFPLTVTSAQKNPTAFYLCASTLSGNGGETQYFGPGTRLLVL.

The CDR3 nucleotides read TGTGCCAGCAGCCTCACAGGGAATGGGTACAATGAGCAGTTCTTC. The encoded protein is CASSLTGNGYNEQFF. The genes are TRBV9 and TRBJ2-1; D perhaps matches TRBD1 (6 bases). V dropped 4 bases and J dropped 4 bases, with 15 bases sitting between them. The CDR3 sequence is 15 residues long. Germline CDR1 SGDLS, CDR2 YYNGEE.

This clonotype was detected only a few times. The rearrangement joins TRBV5-1 to TRBJ1-2; D possibly corresponds to TRBD1 (5 bases). CDR1 is SGHRS and CDR2 is YFSETQ in the germline V gene. V lost 0 bases, J lost 0 bases, and 12 bases lay in between. The CDR3 is 16 residues long. Here the CDR3 reads CASSLGDSGANYGYTF. In DNA form, the CDR3 reads TGCGCCAGCAGCTTGGGGGACTCCGGAGCTAACTATGGCTACACCTTC.

Ten or more counts support this clonotype. V and J are TRBV28 and TRBJ2-1; 11 positions match TRBD1. With 6 bases clipped from V and 2 bases from J, the junction kept 6 bases outside the gene matches. This CDR3 is built from 16 residues. From germline, CDR1 is MDHEN and CDR2 SYDVKM. The CDR3 DNA follows: TGTGCCAGCAGAAGTGGACAGGGGGCTACCTACAATGAGCAGTTCTTC. It specifies CASRSGQGATYNEQFF.

This clonotype was counted many times. This chain joins TRBV9 and TRBJ2-5, with D perhaps matching TRBD1 (6 bases). This CDR3 spans 16 amino acids. The ends were cut back, 0 bases at V and 4 bases at J, with 16 bases in the middle. Germline loops: CDR1 SGDLS, CDR2 YYNGEE. As DNA, the CDR3 is TGTGCCAGCAGCGTAGAAGGGGGTAGCACCCCAGAGACCCAGTACTTC. Translating it yields CASSVEGGSTPETQYF.

This clonotype occurred a few times. The V and J genes are TRBV9 and TRBJ2-7, with 7 bases aligning to TRBD1. Trimming at V came to 4 bases and at J to 3 bases, leaving 7 bases not matched to a gene. Germline V lookup: CDR1 SGDLS, CDR2 YYNGEE. This CDR3 has 14 residues. CDR3 DNA: TGTGCCAGCAGCCTAGCACGGGACAGCTACGAGCAGTACTTC. Its protein is CASSLARDSYEQYF.

V usage is TRBV28 and J usage is TRBJ2-5; the match to TRBD2 covers 7 bases. V lost 4 bases to trimming and J lost 3 bases; unmatched junction nucleotides: 5. The CDR3 loop spans 14 amino acids. CDR1 MDHEN and CDR2 SYDVKM come from the germline V gene. The CDR3 nucleotides read TGTGCCAGCAGTTCCAGCGGGGTGGAAGAGACCCAGTACTTC. It yields the protein CASSSSGVEETQYF.

CDR3 bases: TGTGCCAGCAGCTTAGAGAACAGGGATGGCTACACCTTC. Its protein is CASSLENRDGYTF. The rearrangement links TRBV7-9 to TRBJ1-2; tentatively, D is TRBD1 (6 bases). Germline V gene sequence: CDR1 SEHNR, CDR2 FQNEAQ (reference sequence). The CDR3 runs 13 residues. Trimming cost V 1 base and J 6 bases, with 9 bases left between them.

This clonotype was observed many times. V usage is TRBV5-1 and J usage is TRBJ2-3; 10 positions agree with TRBD2. Germline V CDR1 and CDR2: SGHRS, YFSETQ. CDR3 length: 16 amino acids. V shed 5 bases, J shed 7 bases, and the junction held 13 bases outside the gene matches. CDR3 nucleotides: TGCGCCAGCAGTACCTCTAGCGGGAGCGGTCGGTATACGCAGTATTTT. It yields the protein CASSTSSGSGRYTQYF.

This clonotype was detected many times. The chain joins TRBV21-1 to TRBJ2-1; TRBD2, the table's D call, lacks a check against the DNA. TRBV21-1 is assigned pseudogene status. This CDR3 region has 16 residues. This CDR3 reads CASSNAVLGTSDEQFF. In DNA, the CDR3 is TGTGCCAGCAGCAACGCCGTCCTCGGGACTAGCGATGAGCAGTTCTTC.

The J gene is TRBJ2-7, the V gene TRBV7-2, with D possibly matching TRBD1 (7 bases). This CDR3 has 14 residues. V dropped 5 bases and J dropped 1 base, with 12 bases sitting between them. Germline V CDR1 and CDR2: SGHTA, FQGNSA. CDR3 DNA: TGTGCCAGCAGCGGAGGGGGCAAATCCTACGAGCAGTACTTC. It encodes CASSGGGKSYEQYF.

This clonotype came up a few times. This chain joins TRBV28 and TRBJ1-1; D gene unclear. The CDR3 has 14 residues. The V gene lost 3 bases and the J gene lost 2 bases, with 10 bases spanning the gap. Germline CDR1 MDHEN, CDR2 SYDVKM. CDR3 region: CASSLLTVNTEAFF. CDR3 sequence (DNA): TGTGCCAGCAGTTTGTTGACGGTAAACACTGAAGCTTTCTTT.

The chain links TRBV11-2 to TRBJ2-7; 9 bases agree with TRBD1. Germline-derived CDR1 and CDR2 are SGHAT and FQNNGV. V shed 3 bases, J shed 4 bases, and the junction held 4 bases outside the gene matches. The CDR3 is 14 residues long. The CDR3 DNA sequence: TGTGCCAGCAGCTTTAACGGACAGGGGTACGAGCAGTACTTC. Translation gives CASSFNGQGYEQYF.

V usage is TRBV2 and J usage is TRBJ1-2, with TRBD1 matching 8 bases. This CDR3 comprises 12 residues. The J segment lost 7 bases and the V segment lost 8 bases, leaving 6 bases of the junction unmatched. The germline V gene encodes CDR1 SNHLY and CDR2 FYNNEI. CDR3 sequence reads: CASDNRGSGYTF. CDR3 sequence (DNA): TGTGCCAGCGACAACAGGGGGTCTGGCTACACCTTC.